This TCR beta chain was identified during a study of blood T cell repertoires in COVID-19. For the study at large: Sites in the United States, Italy and Spain provided acute and convalescent COVID-19 samples. PBMCs, B-cell-depleted T cells, or T cells provided the cDNA or gDNA that made up the material.

Clones were read by immunoSEQ multiplex PCR, and TCRdb kept only the in-frame ones, dropping some. Altogether 140,000 to 150,000 clones are present, 80% to 90% being singletons, with the ten largest covering roughly 6.6%. Trimming removed 2 bases at V and 1 base at J, with 9 bases between. In germline, CDR1 is LGHDT, CDR2 YNNKEL (reference sequence). The CDR3 totals 15 residues. The receptor comes from an older man with acute or convalescent COVID-19. This chain uses TRBV3-1 (or the pseudogene TRBV3-2) with TRBJ1-3; possible D gene TRBD1, 6 bases. Material for sequencing was peripheral blood. Here the CDR3 reads CASSQQGPSGNTIYF. As DNA, the CDR3 is TGTGCCAGCAGCCAACAGGGGCCATCTGGAAACACCATATATTTT.